This entry lists 10 T cell receptor beta chains sequenced from one sample in a study of human T cells and chemical hapten exposure. Each CDR3 protein is one row after TCRdb ran MiXCR on the RACE reads. The sample lists some 81,000 distinct CDR3 sequences, roughly 7.6% occurring once. Specified time point: patch test 1, 2 weeks after DPC sensitization. The treatment here: therapeutic diphenylcyclopropenone sensitization with weekly scalp DPC. The material was whole blood, obtained in connection with sensitization to the hapten diphenylcyclopropenone (DPC). These receptors all come from a woman aged 25 to 45 with alopecia areata. Some clones in this sample may be carry-over from other donors' samples.

V gene TRBV7-9 combines with J gene TRBJ2-7; D not certain. Germline CDR1 SEHNR, CDR2 FQNEAQ (reference sequence). This CDR3 is built from 12 residues. The germline V and J ends were trimmed by 2 bases and 6 bases, with 8 bases remaining between them. CDR3 loop: CASSLTPLEQYF. The CDR3 DNA reads TGTGCCAGCAGCTTAACCCCACTCGAGCAGTACTTC.

This clonotype was recorded many times. The chain joins TRBV10-3 to TRBJ2-3; D might be TRBD2 (5 bases). The length of the CDR3 is 15 residues. Trimming removed 3 bases from V and 0 bases from J, with 10 bases in between. Germline CDR1 is ENHRY and CDR2 is SYGVKD. This CDR3 is CAISDRGFSTDTQYF. CDR3 coding DNA: TGTGCCATCAGTGATCGGGGTTTTAGCACAGATACGCAGTATTTT.

This clonotype came up a few times. The rearrangement links TRBV20-1 to TRBJ1-5, with a weak D call TRBD1 (5 bases). V dropped 6 bases and J dropped 0 bases, with 9 bases sitting between them. CDR1 and CDR2 from the germline V gene are DFQATT and SNEGSKA (reference sequence). The CDR3 contains 13 residues. DNA of the CDR3: TGCAGTGCGTGGACATCTAGCAATCAGCCCCAGCATTTT. Residues: CSAWTSSNQPQHF.

There are a few counts of this clonotype. The rearrangement joins TRBV18 to TRBJ2-2; weak D call: TRBD1 (6 bases). This CDR3 contains 15 residues. V dropped 3 bases and J dropped 5 bases, with 13 bases sitting between them. The germline V gene encodes CDR1 KGHSH and CDR2 LQKENI. The DNA of the CDR3 is TGTGCCAGCTCACCCCTGGGGACAACGACCGGGGAGCTGTTTTTT. Its translation: CASSPLGTTTGELFF.

This clonotype was observed a handful of times. This chain connects TRBV4-2 to TRBJ2-1, with TRBD2 matching over 10 bases. V trimming: 5 bases; J trimming: 2 bases; junction bases outside the gene matches: 6. This CDR3 has 16 residues. Germline V gives CDR1 LGHNA, CDR2 YNFKEQ. CDR3 region: CASSDLAGGPYNEQFF. DNA for the CDR3: TGTGCCAGCAGCGATTTAGCGGGGGGCCCCTACAATGAGCAGTTCTTC.

This clonotype was recorded many times. This chain joins TRBV6-6 and TRBJ1-1, with 8 bases lining up with TRBD1. V dropped 2 bases and J dropped 5; count of bases not matched to a gene: 4. The V gene's germline CDR1 is MNHNY and CDR2 SVGAGI (reference sequence). The CDR3 length is 14 residues. CDR3: CASSYQDRATEAFF. As DNA, the CDR3 is TGTGCCAGCAGTTACCAGGACAGGGCGACTGAAGCTTTCTTT.

The chain links TRBV21-1 to TRBJ1-4; TRBD1 is taken as the D call from the table, unchecked against the DNA. TRBV21-1 represents a pseudogene. This CDR3 is built from 15 residues. The chain's CDR3 is CASSKPQAPNEKLFF. In DNA form, the CDR3 reads TGTGCCAGCAGCAAACCGCAGGCGCCTAATGAAAAACTGTTTTTT.

This clonotype was seen a handful of times. The J gene is TRBJ1-2, the V gene TRBV29-1, with D tentatively TRBD1 (6 bases). The CDR3 length is 11 residues. CDR1 is SQVTM, CDR2 ANQGSEA, per germline. Trimming removed 7 bases at V and 6 bases at J, with 12 bases between. CDR3 nucleotide sequence: TGCAGCGCCGGGGGGGGCGATGGCTACACCTTC. It is translated as CSAGGGDGYTF.

This clonotype was observed many times. V usage is TRBV7-2 and J usage is TRBJ2-2; TRBD2 might be the D (6 bases). CDR1 is SGHTA and CDR2 is FQGNSA in the germline V gene. V lost 5 bases and J lost 5, with 18 bases in between. CDR3 size: 16 residues. In DNA form, the CDR3 reads TGTGCCAGCAGCCCCTCGGGGGATGTCTTAACCGGGGAGCTGTTTTTT. This codes for CASSPSGDVLTGELFF.

This clonotype was observed many times. V is TRBV9 and J is TRBJ1-1, with 8 bases fitting TRBD1. Trimming removed 4 bases from V and 5 bases from J; junction bases left unmatched: 4. Germline CDR1 and CDR2: SGDLS and YYNGEE. The CDR3 is made up of 13 amino acids. This CDR3 is CASSITGGTEAFF. CDR3 bases: TGTGCCAGCAGCATAACAGGGGGGACTGAAGCTTTCTTT.